This entry is about one T cell receptor (beta chain). The ends lost 6 bases at V and 8 bases at J; junction bases unmatched: 0. Germline CDR1 reads KGHSH; CDR2 reads LQKENI. The length of the CDR3 is 12 residues. The data belong to a study of blood T cell repertoires in COVID-19. Profiling relied on immunoSEQ multiplex PCR, and the TCRdb table lists in-frame clones only, not all of them. Among about 180,000 clones listed, 70% to 90% were seen once. The V and J genes are TRBV18 and TRBJ1-4; the match to TRBD1 covers 10 bases. The clonotype comes from a man in his fifties or sixties with active or convalescent COVID-19. Sequencing used peripheral blood. CDR3 region: CASSGQGEKLFF. CDR3 in DNA: TGTGCCAGCTCGGGACAGGGGGAAAAACTGTTTTTT.